This T cell receptor beta chain comes out of a study of blood T cell repertoires in COVID-19 (dated by TCRdb to about 2020). Describing the broader study: Samples from collaborators originated in the United States, Italy and Spain and spanned both the acute and convalescent phases of COVID-19. The prospective study material was composed of cDNA or gDNA derived from T cells, B-cell-depleted T cells, or PBMCs. Samples came from the ongoing ImmuneRACE study (first 160 participants) plus 1,254 subjects from 6 global collaborators. A freely available public database, intended as a resource for researchers studying the immune response to SARS-CoV-2, is where the repertoires were released. Sample metadata almost always included a de-identified subject ID, COVID-19 status, age in years and sex. Where HLA class I and class II types were available, the types were taken from metadata supplied by the sample provider, not from assay-based typing. Subjects who had been exposed to COVID-19, were actively infected with it, or had recovered from it provided the deeply sampled blood TCRbeta repertoires that made up the dataset. On the study overall, not on this receptor specifically: The amount of clinical and demographic metadata varied by source and participant and was provided uncurated.

The immunoSEQ Assay, a bias-controlled multiplex PCR, was used to amplify TCRbeta CDR3 regions from genomic DNA. The study's own analysis went as follows. Nucleated cell counts per sample were estimated from amplification of reference gene primers within the assay. Sequence reads were collapsed and filtered to measure the absolute abundance of every unique TCRbeta CDR3 rearrangement. Productive Simpson clonality was computed per sample as the square root of Simpson's diversity index over productive rearrangements. TCRdb stores this immuneACCESS table with in-frame sequences only. Part of the clones is absent; in the studies checked, under half of the shortfall reflects unresolved V genes, and no reason is known for the rest. V and J calls and clone size come straight from that table; D and trimming were deduced from the DNA. Here the sample has around 190,000 clones; approximately 88% occur a single time. 3.2% of the sample is taken by the ten largest.

A note on this clone: Its antigen is not yet known. Qualities for individual bases were not recorded, and no much larger clone is one base off.

Enrolling through a virtual design, the prospective study's participants ranged in age from roughly 18 to 95 years and lived across around 25 United States geographic areas. In the prospective study, participants were assigned to cohorts based on the clinical history participants reported in a screening survey and a study questionnaire. Recovered participants in ImmuneRACE Cohort 3 were defined as having two consecutive negative NP/OP PCR tests, clearance from a healthcare professional, or resolution of symptoms. Mobile phlebotomists in the prospective study collected whole blood, serum and a nasopharyngeal or oropharyngeal swab from every participant. Prospective study participants could optionally give additional blood draws and questionnaires over an approximately 2-month period. Blood samples from the prospective study were shipped frozen or at room temperature prior to DNA extraction. Trimming takes 5 bases from V and 1 base from J, and the germline ends sit 14 bases apart. The germline V gene (reference sequence) supplies CDR1 LNHNV and CDR2 YYDKDF. Spanning cysteine to phenylalanine, the CDR3 consists of 15 amino acids. CDR3 DNA is the only sequence kept; it has 45 bases, read in frame from the first base.

Sequenced input: PBMCs or T cells enriched from blood (not recorded which). The rearrangement joined TRBV15 to TRBJ2-5; TRBD2 could be the D gene, as 6 bases match. The source is a woman younger than 45 who had recovered from COVID-19. Read as DNA, the sequence is TGTGCCACCAGCGGGGCTAGCGAGGTCCAAGAGACCCAGTACTTC. Translated, this is CATSGASEVQETQYF.